These 12 T cell receptor beta chains came from one sample sequenced in a study of shared clonotypes between healthy human individuals. Clones were read by immunoSEQ multiplex PCR, and TCRdb kept only the in-frame ones, dropping some. The repertoire holds approximately 2.1 million clones, over 85% seen once, with around 0.4% in the top ten. Sequenced: naive CD4+ T cells from PBMCs. Subset specified: CD45RA+ positively selected. The receptor source for this set is a man aged 18-30 years in good health. Some clones in this sample may be carry-over from other donors' samples.

The chain combines TRBV27 with TRBJ2-1, with D perhaps being TRBD1 or TRBD2 (7 bases each). V lost 5 bases, J lost 8 bases, and 19 bases lay in between. Germline loops: CDR1 MNHEY, CDR2 SMNVEV (reference sequence). The CDR3 spans 15 residues. The CDR3 region is CASSPVFGRGHEQFF. The CDR3 bases are TGTGCCAGCAGTCCCGTTTTTGGGAGGGGGCATGAGCAGTTCTTC.

A single count supports this clone. The chain recombines TRBV7-3 with TRBJ2-3; D not resolved. Germline CDR1 and CDR2: SGHTA and FQGTGA. Trimming pared 4 bases from V and 2 bases from J, leaving 13 bases between. The CDR3 length is 15 residues. CDR3 coding DNA: TGTGCCAGCAGCTGGTTCGGCGGACCCACAGATACGCAGTATTTT. Translation: CASSWFGGPTDTQYF.

The chain couples TRBV4-3 to TRBJ2-3; the D is unclear. The germline CDR1 and CDR2 sequences are LGHNA and YSLEER. The V and J ends lost 4 bases and 3 bases respectively, with 8 bases between them. The CDR3 is made up of 13 amino acids. The CDR3 DNA is TGCGCCAGCAGCCTGACATGGACAGATACGCAGTATTTT. Protein product: CASSLTWTDTQYF.

The chain carries TRBV18 and TRBJ1-5; D is uncertain. The length of the CDR3 is 16 residues. Germline-derived CDR1 and CDR2 are KGHSH and LQKENI. The V end was cut by 5 bases, the J end by 3 bases, with 17 bases between. CDR3 bases: TGTGCCAGCTCAGGCCCTGTAGGACGGGACAATCAGCCCCAGCATTTT. Protein product: CASSGPVGRDNQPQHF.

The V gene is TRBV28, the J gene TRBJ2-7; D not resolved. The CDR3 length is 11 residues. Trimming removed 6 bases from V and 6 bases from J, with 9 bases in between. From germline, CDR1 is MDHEN and CDR2 SYDVKM. The CDR3 DNA is TGTGCCAGCAGGTCCCAAGGCGAGCAGTACTTC. The encoded protein is CASRSQGEQYF.

V gene TRBV5-3 combines with J gene TRBJ2-7; no definite D call. TRBV5-3 is noted as an ORF with a role that remains uncertain. V was clipped by 0 bases and J by 6 bases, with 7 bases between them. The CDR3 is made up of 12 amino acids. CDR3 in amino acids: CARSLGLTEQYF. The CDR3 nucleotides read TGTGCCAGAAGCTTGGGACTTACCGAGCAGTACTTC.

Turning to this clone: Within the sample, other DNA sequences also encode this same CDR3. The V and J genes are TRBV30 and TRBJ2-3; 11 bases line up with TRBD2. CDR3 length equals 14 residues. Germline V gives CDR1 GTSNPN, CDR2 SVGIG (reference sequence). V dropped 3 bases and J dropped 3; count of bases not matched to a gene: 2. The CDR3 sequence is CAWRLAGGTDTQYF. The CDR3 DNA reads as TGTGCCTGGAGATTAGCGGGAGGGACAGATACGCAGTATTTT.

The V call is TRBV21-1, the J call TRBJ1-1. TRBV21-1 is recorded as a pseudogene. This CDR3 region has 14 residues. CDR3 loop: CASSKVLENTEAFF. For the CDR3, the DNA is TGTGCCAGCAGCAAAGTTTTGGAGAACACTGAAGCTTTCTTT.

The chain links TRBV4-3 to TRBJ2-7; TRBD1 matches 10 bases. The CDR3 length is 15 residues. Germline CDR1 is LGHNA and CDR2 is YSLEER. After removal of 3 bases from V and 4 bases from J, the junction contained 6 bases not matched to a gene. For the CDR3, the DNA is TGCGCCAGCAGCCACGGGACAGGGGAGAGGTACGAGCAGTACTTC. As protein: CASSHGTGERYEQYF.

The V and J genes are TRBV5-6 and TRBJ2-5; perhaps TRBD1 as D (7 bases). V was clipped by 3 bases and J by 2 bases, with 17 bases between them. Germline values: CDR1 SGHDT, CDR2 YYEEEE. This CDR3 is built from 16 residues. This CDR3 is CASSWRGQRGQETQYF. CDR3 sequence (DNA): TGTGCCAGCAGCTGGAGGGGACAGAGGGGTCAAGAGACCCAGTACTTC. Based on the CDR3 plus reference TRBV5-6 and TRBJ2-5, the full variable domain is DAGVTQSPTHLIKTRGQQVTLRCSPKSGHDTVSWYQQALGQGPQFIFQYYEEEERQRGNFPDRFSGHQFPNYSSELNVNALLLGDSALYLCASSWRGQRGQETQYFGPGTRLLVL.

The chain joins TRBV6-1 to TRBJ2-5; D uncertain. V lost 3 bases to trimming and J lost 2 bases, with 13 bases between them. There are 15 residues in the CDR3. Germline CDR1 and CDR2: MNHNS and SASEGT. The CDR3 loop is CASSESRPMQETQYF. CDR3 sequence (DNA): TGTGCCAGCAGTGAGAGCCGGCCAATGCAAGAGACCCAGTACTTC.

This rearrangement joins TRBV9 to TRBJ2-1; 9 bases are shared with TRBD1. J lost 3 bases, V lost 5 bases, and 6 bases had no gene match. The CDR3 contains 15 residues. Germline V CDR1 and CDR2: SGDLS, YYNGEE. CDR3 coding DNA: TGTGCCAGCAGTGCCCGGGACAGGGTCTACAATGAGCAGTTCTTC. Its translation: CASSARDRVYNEQFF.